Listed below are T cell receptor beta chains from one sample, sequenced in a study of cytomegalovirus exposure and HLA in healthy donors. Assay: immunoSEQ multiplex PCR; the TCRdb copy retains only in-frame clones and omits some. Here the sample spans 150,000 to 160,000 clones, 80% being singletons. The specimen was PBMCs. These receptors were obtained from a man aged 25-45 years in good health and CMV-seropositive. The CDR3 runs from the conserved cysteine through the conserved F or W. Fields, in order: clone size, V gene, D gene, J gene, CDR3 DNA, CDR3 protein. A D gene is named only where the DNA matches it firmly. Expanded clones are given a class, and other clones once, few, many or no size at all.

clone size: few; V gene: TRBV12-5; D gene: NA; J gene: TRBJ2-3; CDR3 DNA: TGTGCTAGTGGTTTCGGACAGCACACAGATACGCAGTATTTT; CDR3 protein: CASGFGQHTDTQYF
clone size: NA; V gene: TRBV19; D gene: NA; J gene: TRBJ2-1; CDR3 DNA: TGTGCCAGTAGTATACAGGGCAAGGCCTACAATGAGCAGTTCTTC; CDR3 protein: CASSIQGKAYNEQFF
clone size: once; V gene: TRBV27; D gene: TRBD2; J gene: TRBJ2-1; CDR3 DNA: TGTGCCAGCAGTTTTATTCTAGCGGGAGTCAATGAGCAGTTCTTC; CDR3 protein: CASSFILAGVNEQFF
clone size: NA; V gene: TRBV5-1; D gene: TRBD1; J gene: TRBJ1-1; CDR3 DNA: TGCGCCAGCAGCCGACAGGGGGTGGCTAGCGACACTGAAGCTTTCTTT; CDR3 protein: CASSRQGVASDTEAFF
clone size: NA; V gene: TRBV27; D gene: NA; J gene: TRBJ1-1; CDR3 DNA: TGTGCCAGCAGTTTTCCGCCGCCCCGTCCAGGGCTGATGAACACTGAAGCTTTCTTT; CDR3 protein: CASSFPPPRPGLMNTEAFF
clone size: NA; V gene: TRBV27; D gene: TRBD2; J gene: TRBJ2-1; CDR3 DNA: TGTGCCAGCAGTCGTTTAGCGGGTGAGCAGTTCTTC; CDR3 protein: CASSRLAGEQFF
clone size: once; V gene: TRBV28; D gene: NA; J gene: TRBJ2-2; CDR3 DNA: TGTGCCAGCACCACAGGCGGCGGGGAGCTGTTTTTT; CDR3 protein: CASTTGGGELFF
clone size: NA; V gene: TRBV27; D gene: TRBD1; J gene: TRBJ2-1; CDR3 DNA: TGTGCCAGCAGTTTCATCGGACAGGAGGCGCCCAATGAGCAGTTCTTC; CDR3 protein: CASSFIGQEAPNEQFF
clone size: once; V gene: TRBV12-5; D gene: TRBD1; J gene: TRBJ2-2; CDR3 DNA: TGTGCTAGTGGTGGGACAGGGGGCCACACCGGGGAGCTGTTTTTT; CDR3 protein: CASGGTGGHTGELFF
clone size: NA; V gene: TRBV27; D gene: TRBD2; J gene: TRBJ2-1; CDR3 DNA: TGTGCCAGCAGTCCGACTAGCGGGAGATTGAGTGAGCAGTTCTTC; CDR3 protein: CASSPTSGRLSEQFF